The 20 T cell receptor beta chains below all came from one sample that was sequenced in a study of T cells in Graves' hyperthyroidism and ophthalmopathy. Regions amplified from RNA transcripts were the TCR beta CDR3 regions. The primer set for the first-round RT-PCR of the TCR CDR3 was HTBI. TCRdb re-called the multiplex PCR reads with MiXCR, one entry per CDR3 protein. The sample lists 450,000 to 600,000 distinct CDR3 sequences; approximately 20% were seen once. The sequenced material came from blood. The receptors come from a man in his forties with Graves' ophthalmopathy.

This clonotype was seen more than once but under ten times. The chain carries TRBV19 and TRBJ2-1; D may be TRBD2 (6 bases). The germline CDR1 and CDR2 sequences are LNHDA and SQIVND (reference sequence). Deletions cut 4 bases from V and 7 bases from J, with 11 bases between. This CDR3 contains 13 residues. CDR3 amino acids: CASSTGRKNEQFF. In DNA, the CDR3 is TGTGCCAGTAGTACGGGGAGGAAGAATGAGCAGTTCTTC.

The chain is built from TRBV9 and TRBJ2-2; 7 nucleotides agree with TRBD1. V shed 6 bases, J shed 6 bases, and the junction held 11 bases outside the gene matches. This CDR3 comprises 15 residues. Germline-derived CDR1 and CDR2 are SGDLS and YYNGEE. The CDR3 loop reads CASTASGQAPGELFF. The DNA for the CDR3 is TGTGCCAGCACCGCCTCCGGACAGGCGCCCGGGGAGCTGTTTTTT.

The chain links TRBV19 to TRBJ2-4; D is perhaps TRBD1 (5 bases). The V and J ends lost 7 bases and 1 base respectively, with 20 bases between them. CDR1 and CDR2 from the germline V gene are LNHDA and SQIVND (reference sequence). CDR3 length equals 17 residues. The CDR3 DNA sequence: TGTGCCAGTACCGAGAAGGGGTCCGGGTCGGCCAAAAACATTCAGTACTTC. Its translation: CASTEKGSGSAKNIQYF.

This clonotype was seen ten or more times. This chain uses TRBV12-3 or TRBV12-4 with TRBJ1-6; D call uncertain. CDR3 length: 13 residues. V was shortened by 8 bases and J by 8 bases, with 13 bases between the two germline ends. The CDR3 loop reads CASRAPGYSPLHF. CDR3 in DNA: TGTGCCAGCCGAGCGCCCGGGTATTCACCCCTCCACTTT.

The chain is built from TRBV20-1 and TRBJ2-1; 13 bases line up with TRBD2. V dropped 0 bases and J dropped 12; count of bases not matched to a gene: 8. The CDR3 contains 15 residues. The germline V gene has CDR1 DFQATT and CDR2 SNEGSKA (reference sequence). This chain's CDR3 is CSARDPGLAGRGQFF. Written as DNA, the CDR3 is TGCAGTGCTAGAGACCCGGGACTAGCGGGAAGGGGGCAGTTCTTC.

The table lists this clonotype with many counts. V usage is TRBV12-3 or TRBV12-4 and J usage is TRBJ1-6; the D gene is possibly TRBD1 (5 bases). V lost 5 bases and J 10 bases, leaving 12 bases between the germline ends. The CDR3 covers 13 residues. The CDR3 here is CASSLLQGSPLHF. In DNA, the CDR3 is TGTGCCAGCAGTCTCCTCCAGGGATCACCCCTCCACTTT.

This chain joins TRBV20-1 and TRBJ2-3; TRBD2 agrees at 8 bases. The germline V gene has CDR1 DFQATT and CDR2 SNEGSKA (reference sequence). Trimming took 5 bases from V and 2 from J; bases not matched to a gene: 3. The CDR3 spans 13 residues. The CDR3 protein is CSAQAGATDTQYF. The CDR3 region has the DNA TGCAGTGCTCAAGCGGGGGCCACAGATACGCAGTATTTT.

This clonotype was found a few times. The CDR3 coding sequence is TGCAGTGCTAGAGATAAGGCGGGAGGGGTGGAGACCCAGTACTTC. Protein product: CSARDKAGGVETQYF. The J gene is TRBJ2-5, the V gene TRBV20-1; TRBD2 matches at 9 bases. CDR3 length: 15 amino acids. Germline CDR1 and CDR2: DFQATT and SNEGSKA (reference sequence). The junction had 7 bases not matched to a gene; V was cut back by 0 bases and J by 5 bases.

This clonotype was seen at least ten times. This sequence joins TRBV2 and TRBJ1-5; 7 positions agree with TRBD1. The CDR3 runs 15 residues. Germline CDR1 is SNHLY and CDR2 is FYNNEI. V lost 6 bases, J lost 1 base, and 6 bases stayed unmatched. The CDR3 spells CASSVDRLSNQPQHF. The CDR3 DNA follows: TGTGCCAGCAGCGTGGACAGGTTAAGCAATCAGCCCCAGCATTTT.

Concerning this clonotype: A much larger clone differs by one base, so this may be a read error. The chain recombines TRBV12-3 or TRBV12-4 with TRBJ2-1, with D perhaps TRBD1 (5 bases). The CDR3 has 14 amino acids. CDR3 region: CVSRPGALLNEQFF. The CDR3 DNA reads TGTGTCAGCAGGCCTGGGGCCCTCTTGAATGAGCAGTTCTTC.

The rearrangement links TRBV28 to TRBJ1-2; 8 bases agree with TRBD1. The germline CDR1 and CDR2 sequences are MDHEN and SYDVKM. The CDR3 is 16 amino acids. With V trimmed by 3 bases and J by 3 bases, 9 bases remained unmatched. The CDR3 is CASSFRRTGRDYGYTF. In DNA, the CDR3 is TGTGCCAGCAGTTTCCGGAGGACAGGGAGGGACTATGGCTACACCTTC.

Note on this clonotype: One junction end does not reproduce the germline sequence, and a read error may be involved. CDR3 nucleotides: TGTGCCAGCAGCGGCGGGACTACCACAGATACGCAGTATTTT. Translation: CASSGGTTTDTQYF. J is TRBJ2-3 and V is TRBV5-1; 7 nucleotides align to TRBD2. CDR1 is SGHRS and CDR2 is YFSETQ in the germline V gene. This CDR3 has 14 residues.

This clonotype was seen a few times. This chain links TRBV4-1 with TRBJ2-5; D not resolved. In germline, CDR1 is MGHRA, CDR2 YSYEKL. The CDR3 is 15 amino acids. The V gene lost 5 bases and the J gene lost 1 base, with 14 bases spanning the gap. CDR3 amino acids: CASSVSQTIQETQYF. In DNA form, the CDR3 reads TGCGCCAGCAGCGTAAGCCAGACGATCCAAGAGACCCAGTACTTC.

This clonotype was found many times. The V gene is TRBV28, the J gene TRBJ2-7, with TRBD1 identical over 9 bases. Germline CDR1 is MDHEN and CDR2 is SYDVKM. The CDR3 has 14 amino acids. V lost 4 bases and J lost 6; bases outside the gene matches: 7. The CDR3, as DNA: TGTGCCAGCAGTTCCTACAGGGGGCATGGCGAGCAGTACTTC. Translating gives CASSSYRGHGEQYF.

The sample holds many counts of this clonotype. The V call is TRBV19, the J call TRBJ1-1, with D possibly TRBD1 on 6 matching bases. The germline V gene has CDR1 LNHDA and CDR2 SQIVND (reference sequence). The CDR3 length is 16 residues. Trimming took off 8 bases at V and 0 bases at J, with 19 bases between the two ends. Here the CDR3 DNA reads TGTGCCAGTCTAATCAGGGGAGGCGAGATGAACACTGAAGCTTTCTTT. The encoded protein is CASLIRGGEMNTEAFF.

This clonotype was found a few times. The chain couples TRBV5-1 to TRBJ1-5; no reliable D call. Trimming took 4 bases from V and 4 from J, leaving 12 bases between them. Germline V lookup: CDR1 SGHRS, CDR2 YFSETQ. There are 14 residues in the CDR3. CDR3 protein: CASSNSPGNQPQHF. The CDR3 DNA sequence: TGCGCCAGCAGCAATAGCCCTGGGAATCAGCCCCAGCATTTT.

V usage is TRBV5-1 and J usage is TRBJ2-5; 8 bases line up with TRBD2. Looked up from germline, CDR1 is SGHRS and CDR2 is YFSETQ. CDR3 length: 16 amino acids. Trimming removed 2 bases from V and 2 bases from J; junction bases left unmatched: 8. The CDR3 region has the DNA TGCGCCAGCAGCTTCATGCGAGAGCGGGGGCAAGAGACCCAGTACTTC. It encodes CASSFMRERGQETQYF.

The gene calls are TRBV7-9 and TRBJ1-2; a possible D gene is TRBD1 (5 bases). Germline V gene data show CDR1 as SEHNR and CDR2 as FQNEAQ (reference sequence). The germline V and J ends were trimmed by 4 bases and 4 bases, with 13 bases remaining between them. The length of the CDR3 is 14 residues. The CDR3 spells CASSSTGEGYGYTF. CDR3 coding DNA: TGTGCCAGCAGCTCAACAGGAGAGGGCTATGGCTACACCTTC.

This clonotype was recorded at least ten times. The J gene is TRBJ1-5, the V gene TRBV19, with 10 positions matching TRBD1. J lost 1 base, V lost 9 bases, and 6 bases had no gene match. The CDR3 loop spans 15 amino acids. The germline gives CDR1 LNHDA, CDR2 SQIVND (reference sequence). The chain's CDR3 is CASRDRGWSNQPQHF. The DNA for the CDR3 is TGTGCCAGCCGGGACAGGGGATGGAGCAATCAGCCCCAGCATTTT.

In this sample, this clonotype turned up many times. The rearrangement joins TRBV20-1 to TRBJ2-1, with 7 bases that match TRBD2. The ends lost 5 bases at V and 4 bases at J; junction bases unmatched: 8. Germline values: CDR1 DFQATT, CDR2 SNEGSKA (reference sequence). There are 14 residues in the CDR3. The CDR3 coding sequence is TGCAGTGCTCCTTTGACGGGAGGTTACAATGAGCAGTTCTTC. Its protein is CSAPLTGGYNEQFF.